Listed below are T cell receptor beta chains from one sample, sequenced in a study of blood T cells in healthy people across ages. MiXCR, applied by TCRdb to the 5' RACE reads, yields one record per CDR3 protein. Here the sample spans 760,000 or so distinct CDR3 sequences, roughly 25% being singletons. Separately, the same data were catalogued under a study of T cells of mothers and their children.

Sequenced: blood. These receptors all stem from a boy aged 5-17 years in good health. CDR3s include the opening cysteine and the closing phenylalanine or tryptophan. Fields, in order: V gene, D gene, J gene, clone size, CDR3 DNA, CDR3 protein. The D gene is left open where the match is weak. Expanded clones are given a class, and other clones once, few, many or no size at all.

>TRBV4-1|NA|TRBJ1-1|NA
TGCGCCAGCAGGAGAGGGACGGTTGACACTGAAGCTTTCTTT
CASRRGTVDTEAFF
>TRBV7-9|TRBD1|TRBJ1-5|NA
TGTGCCAGTTCATTGGGACAGGGTAATTTCAATCAGCCCCAGCATTTT
CASSLGQGNFNQPQHF
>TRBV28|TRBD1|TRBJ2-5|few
TGTGCCAGCAGTCCCGGGACAGGGGGCGTCGGGCAGTACTTC
CASSPGTGGVGQYF
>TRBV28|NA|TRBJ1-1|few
TGTGCCACCGAGGCAGGCACTGAAGCTTTCTTT
CATEAGTEAFF
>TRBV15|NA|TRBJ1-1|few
TGTGCCACCAGCAGAGATCATGGGGGTACGAACACTGAAGCTTTCTTT
CATSRDHGGTNTEAFF
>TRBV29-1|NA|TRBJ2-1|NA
TGCAGCGTTGTAGGCAGGGAAGGGGGTGAGCAGTTCTTC
CSVVGREGGEQFF
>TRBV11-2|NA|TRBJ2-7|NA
TGTGCCAGCAGCTTAGATGAGTACTTGGAGCAGTACTTC
CASSLDEYLEQYF
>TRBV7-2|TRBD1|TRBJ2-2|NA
TGTGCCAGCAGCCTAAGGGGACAGGCAAACACCGGGGAGCTGTTTTTT
CASSLRGQANTGELFF
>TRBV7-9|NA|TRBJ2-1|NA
TGTGCCAGCAGCCCGGCGGGATGGAATGAGCAGTTCTTC
CASSPAGWNEQFF
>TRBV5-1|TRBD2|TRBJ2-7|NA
TGCGCCAGCAGCTTGACGACTAGCGGGCACGAGCAGTACTTC
CASSLTTSGHEQYF
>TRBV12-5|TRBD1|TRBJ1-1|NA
TGTGCTAGTGGTTTGTCCGCCGGGACAGCGAACACTGAAGCTTTCTTT
CASGLSAGTANTEAFF
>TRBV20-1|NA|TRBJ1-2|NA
TGCAGTGCTAGAGAGAAGGAACCGATCTCCCCCTGGTATGGCTACACCTTC
CSAREKEPISPWYGYTF
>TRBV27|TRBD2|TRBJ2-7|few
TGTGCCAGCAGTTTGGAAGGGACTAGTGAGTCGAGGGAGCAGTACTTC
CASSLEGTSESREQYF